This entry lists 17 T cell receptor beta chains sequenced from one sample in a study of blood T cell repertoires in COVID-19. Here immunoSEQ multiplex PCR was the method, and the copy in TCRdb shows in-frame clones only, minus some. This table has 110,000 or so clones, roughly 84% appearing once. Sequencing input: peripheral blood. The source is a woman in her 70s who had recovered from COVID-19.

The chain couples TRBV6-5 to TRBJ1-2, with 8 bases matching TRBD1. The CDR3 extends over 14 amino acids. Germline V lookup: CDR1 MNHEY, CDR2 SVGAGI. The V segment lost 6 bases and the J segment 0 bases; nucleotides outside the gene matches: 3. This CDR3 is CASRLTGANYGYTF. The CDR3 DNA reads TGTGCCAGCAGGCTGACAGGGGCTAACTATGGCTACACCTTC.

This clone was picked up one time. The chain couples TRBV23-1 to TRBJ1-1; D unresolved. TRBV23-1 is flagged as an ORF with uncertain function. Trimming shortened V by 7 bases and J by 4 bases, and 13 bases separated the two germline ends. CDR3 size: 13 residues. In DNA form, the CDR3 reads TGCGCCAGCAATTGGCCTCAGGTCACTGAAGCTTTCTTT. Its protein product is CASNWPQVTEAFF.

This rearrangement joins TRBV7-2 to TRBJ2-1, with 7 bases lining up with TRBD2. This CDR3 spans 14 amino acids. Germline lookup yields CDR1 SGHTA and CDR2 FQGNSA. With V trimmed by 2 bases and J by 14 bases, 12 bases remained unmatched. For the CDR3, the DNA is TGTGCCAGCAGCTTATTCTTTGGGGTTGGGGGGGAGTTCTTC. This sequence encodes CASSLFFGVGGEFF.

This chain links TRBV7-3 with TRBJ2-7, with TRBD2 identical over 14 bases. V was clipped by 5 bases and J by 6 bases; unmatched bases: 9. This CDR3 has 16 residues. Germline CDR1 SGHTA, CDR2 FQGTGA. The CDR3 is CASSEGLAGVSPEQYF. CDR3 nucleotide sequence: TGTGCCAGCAGCGAGGGACTAGCGGGAGTCTCCCCCGAGCAGTACTTC.

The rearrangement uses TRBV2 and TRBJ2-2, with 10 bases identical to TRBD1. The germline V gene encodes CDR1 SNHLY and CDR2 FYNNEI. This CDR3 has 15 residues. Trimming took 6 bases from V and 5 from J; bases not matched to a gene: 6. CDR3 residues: CASRYGTGDTGELFF. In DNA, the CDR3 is TGTGCCAGCAGATACGGGACAGGGGATACCGGGGAGCTGTTTTTT.

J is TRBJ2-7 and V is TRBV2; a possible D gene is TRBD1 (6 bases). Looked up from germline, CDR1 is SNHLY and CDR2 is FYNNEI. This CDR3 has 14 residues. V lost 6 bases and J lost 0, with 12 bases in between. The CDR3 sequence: CASSRGQSSYEQYF. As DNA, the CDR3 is TGTGCCAGCAGCCGTGGACAGTCCTCCTACGAGCAGTACTTC. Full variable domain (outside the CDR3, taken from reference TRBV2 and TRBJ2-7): EPEVTQTPSHQVTQMGQEVILRCVPISNHLYFYWYRQILGQKVEFLVSFYNNEISEKSEIFDDQFSVERPDGSNFTLKIRSTKLEDSAMYFCASSRGQSSYEQYFGPGTRLTVT.

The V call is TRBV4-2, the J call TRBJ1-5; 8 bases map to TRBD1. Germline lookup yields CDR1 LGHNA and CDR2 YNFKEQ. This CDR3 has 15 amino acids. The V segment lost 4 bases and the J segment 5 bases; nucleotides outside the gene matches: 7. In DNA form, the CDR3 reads TGTGCCAGCAGCCCTACAGGGGGGTGGGATCAGCCCCAGCATTTT. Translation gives CASSPTGGWDQPQHF.

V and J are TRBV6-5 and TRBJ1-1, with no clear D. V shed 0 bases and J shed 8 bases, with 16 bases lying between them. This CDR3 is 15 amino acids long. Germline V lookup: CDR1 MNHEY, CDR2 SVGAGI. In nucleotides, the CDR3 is TGTGCCAGCAGTTACTCGGGGAGACAAACCCGAGAAGCTTTCTTT. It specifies CASSYSGRQTREAFF.

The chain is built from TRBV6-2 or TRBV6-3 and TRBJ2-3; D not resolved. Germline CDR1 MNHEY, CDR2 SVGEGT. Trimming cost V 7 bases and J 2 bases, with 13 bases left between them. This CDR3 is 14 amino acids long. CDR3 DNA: TGTGCCAGCACCCCCCGGCGGATCACAGATACGCAGTATTTT. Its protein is CASTPRRITDTQYF.

The CDR3 here is CAWATGTVFNYGYTF. CDR3 nucleotides: TGTGCCTGGGCTACTGGGACAGTCTTTAACTATGGCTACACCTTC. V is TRBV30 and J is TRBJ1-2; 7 bases fit TRBD1. CDR3 size: 15 residues. Germline CDR1 GTSNPN, CDR2 SVGIG (reference sequence). V shed 5 bases, J shed 1 base, and the junction held 10 bases outside the gene matches.

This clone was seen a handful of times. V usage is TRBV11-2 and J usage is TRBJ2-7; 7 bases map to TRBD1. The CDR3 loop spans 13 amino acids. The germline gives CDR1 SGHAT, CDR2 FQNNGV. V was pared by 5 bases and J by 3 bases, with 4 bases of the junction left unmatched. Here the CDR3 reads CASSRDRVYEQYF. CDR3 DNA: TGTGCCAGCAGCCGAGACAGGGTCTACGAGCAGTACTTC. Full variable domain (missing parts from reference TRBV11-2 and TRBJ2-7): EAGVAQSPRYKIIEKRQSVAFWCNPISGHATLYWYQQILGQGPKLLIQFQNNGVVDDSQLPKDRFSAERLKGVDSTLKIQPAKLEDSAVYLCASSRDRVYEQYFGPGTRLTVT.

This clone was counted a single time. CDR3 coding DNA: TGCAGTGCTAGTCAGGGGGGTCACGAGCAGTACTTC. Amino acid sequence: CSASQGGHEQYF. This sequence joins TRBV20-1 and TRBJ2-7, with a possible D match to TRBD1 (7 bases). From germline, CDR1 is DFQATT and CDR2 SNEGSKA (reference sequence). The V end lost 3 bases, the J end lost 5 bases, and 11 bases lay between the germline ends. The CDR3 consists of 12 residues.

The CDR3 loop is CAWSQNENTEAFF. The DNA for the CDR3 is TGTGCCTGGAGTCAGAACGAGAACACTGAAGCTTTCTTT. The chain is built from TRBV30 and TRBJ1-1; D is ambiguous. CDR1 GTSNPN and CDR2 SVGIG come from the germline V gene (reference sequence). The germline V and J ends were trimmed by 2 bases and 1 base, with 8 bases remaining between them. The CDR3 length is 13 residues.

The CDR3 protein is CASSAQGRSSGNTIYF. CDR3 bases: TGTGCCAGCAGTGCACAGGGACGGAGCTCTGGAAACACCATATATTTT. The chain joins TRBV2 to TRBJ1-3, with TRBD1 as a possible D gene (6 bases). Germline assignment: CDR1 SNHLY and CDR2 FYNNEI. The CDR3 runs to 16 residues. Deletions cut 4 bases from V and 0 bases from J, with 13 bases between.

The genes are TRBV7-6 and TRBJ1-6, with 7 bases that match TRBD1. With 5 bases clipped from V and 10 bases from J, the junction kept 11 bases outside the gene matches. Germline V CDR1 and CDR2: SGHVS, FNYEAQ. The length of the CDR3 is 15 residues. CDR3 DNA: TGTGCCAGCAGCCCCAGACAGGGTACGGGATCACCCCTCCACTTT. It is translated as CASSPRQGTGSPLHF.

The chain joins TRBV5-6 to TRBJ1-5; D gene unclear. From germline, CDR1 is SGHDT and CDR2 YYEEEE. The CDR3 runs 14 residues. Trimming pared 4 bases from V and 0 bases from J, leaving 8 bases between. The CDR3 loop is CASSEGYSNQPQHF. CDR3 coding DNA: TGTGCCAGCAGCGAGGGATATAGCAATCAGCCCCAGCATTTT.

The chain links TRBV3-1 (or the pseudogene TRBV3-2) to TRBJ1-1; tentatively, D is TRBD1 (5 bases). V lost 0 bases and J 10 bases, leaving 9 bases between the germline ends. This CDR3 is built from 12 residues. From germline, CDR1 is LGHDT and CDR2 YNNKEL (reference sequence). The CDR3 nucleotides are TGTGCCAGCAGCCAAGAGGGGAGGGGAGCTTTCTTT. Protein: CASSQEGRGAFF.